The 5 T cell receptor beta chains below were found in one sample sequenced in a study of cytomegalovirus exposure and HLA in healthy donors (dated by TCRdb to about 2017). The receptor library was made with the immunoSEQ multiplex PCR assay. The multiplex PCR relied on a mix of 60 forward primers for TCR Vbeta segments and 13 reverse primers for TCR Jbeta segments. The clones in this table, taken by TCRdb from immuneACCESS, are in-frame only. Not every clone is retained; where verified, under half of the shortfall comes from an unresolved V gene, and the cause of the rest is unknown. Recorded for this sample are about 170,000 clones; 70% to 90% of them occurred a single time. The ten largest clonotypes hold about 2% of the sample. Sequenced material: PBMCs. Every receptor here comes from a man younger than 30 in good health and CMV-seropositive.

This chain joins TRBV10-3 and TRBJ2-5; 7 bases agree with TRBD2. The CDR3 totals 14 residues. The germline CDR1 and CDR2 sequences are ENHRY and SYGVKD. J gave up 5 bases and V 2 bases, and 5 bases lay outside the gene matches. CDR3 in amino acids: CAISEAPGRETQYF. The CDR3 coding sequence is TGTGCCATCAGTGAGGCGCCCGGGAGGGAGACCCAGTACTTC.

The rearrangement joins TRBV5-1 to TRBJ2-5, with 9 nucleotides matching TRBD2. The CDR3 spans 13 residues. J was trimmed by 9 bases and V by 0 bases; bases with no gene match: 3. CDR1 is SGHRS, CDR2 YFSETQ, per germline. The CDR3 region is CASSLGSGGPQYF. Here the CDR3 DNA reads TGCGCCAGCAGCTTGGGTAGCGGGGGCCCCCAGTACTTC.

This sequence joins TRBV7-8 and TRBJ2-7; TRBD1 matches 7 bases. This CDR3 region has 13 residues. J gave up 1 base and V 4 bases, and 1 base lay outside the gene matches. Germline V gives CDR1 SGHVS, CDR2 FQNEAQ. CDR3 residues: CASSWGQSYEQYF. DNA for the CDR3: TGTGCCAGCAGCTGGGGACAGTCCTACGAGCAGTACTTC.

This clone was seen a single time. V and J are TRBV2 and TRBJ2-1, with a possible D match to TRBD2 (5 bases). The CDR3 totals 12 residues. Germline V lookup: CDR1 SNHLY, CDR2 FYNNEI. Trimming took off 6 bases at V and 9 bases at J, with 12 bases between the two ends. In nucleotides, the CDR3 is TGTGCCAGCAGGAGAGGGTACGGTGAGCAGTTCTTC. Translating gives CASRRGYGEQFF.

V is TRBV30 and J is TRBJ1-1, with D perhaps TRBD1 (6 bases). The germline V gene has CDR1 GTSNPN and CDR2 SVGIG (reference sequence). This CDR3 contains 11 residues. Trimming took 5 bases from V and 6 from J, leaving 10 bases between them. The CDR3 DNA reads TGTGCCTGGGAGACAGGCCCTGAAGCTTTCTTT. This sequence encodes CAWETGPEAFF.